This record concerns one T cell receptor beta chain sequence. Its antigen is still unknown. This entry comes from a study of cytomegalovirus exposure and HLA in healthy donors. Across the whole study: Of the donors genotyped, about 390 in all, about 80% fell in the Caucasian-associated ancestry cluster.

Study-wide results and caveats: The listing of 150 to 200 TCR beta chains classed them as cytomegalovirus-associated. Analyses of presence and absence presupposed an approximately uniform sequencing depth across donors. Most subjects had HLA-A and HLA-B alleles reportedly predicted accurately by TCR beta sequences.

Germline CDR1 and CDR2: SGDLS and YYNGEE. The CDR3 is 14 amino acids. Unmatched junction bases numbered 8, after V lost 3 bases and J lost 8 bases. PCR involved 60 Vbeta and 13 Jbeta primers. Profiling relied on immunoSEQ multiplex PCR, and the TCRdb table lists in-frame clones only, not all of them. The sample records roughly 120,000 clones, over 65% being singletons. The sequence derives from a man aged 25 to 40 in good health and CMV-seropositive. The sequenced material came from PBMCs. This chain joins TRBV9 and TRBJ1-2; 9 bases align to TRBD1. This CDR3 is CASSDGRDRVGYTF. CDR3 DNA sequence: TGTGCCAGCAGCGATGGGCGGGACAGGGTCGGCTACACCTTC.